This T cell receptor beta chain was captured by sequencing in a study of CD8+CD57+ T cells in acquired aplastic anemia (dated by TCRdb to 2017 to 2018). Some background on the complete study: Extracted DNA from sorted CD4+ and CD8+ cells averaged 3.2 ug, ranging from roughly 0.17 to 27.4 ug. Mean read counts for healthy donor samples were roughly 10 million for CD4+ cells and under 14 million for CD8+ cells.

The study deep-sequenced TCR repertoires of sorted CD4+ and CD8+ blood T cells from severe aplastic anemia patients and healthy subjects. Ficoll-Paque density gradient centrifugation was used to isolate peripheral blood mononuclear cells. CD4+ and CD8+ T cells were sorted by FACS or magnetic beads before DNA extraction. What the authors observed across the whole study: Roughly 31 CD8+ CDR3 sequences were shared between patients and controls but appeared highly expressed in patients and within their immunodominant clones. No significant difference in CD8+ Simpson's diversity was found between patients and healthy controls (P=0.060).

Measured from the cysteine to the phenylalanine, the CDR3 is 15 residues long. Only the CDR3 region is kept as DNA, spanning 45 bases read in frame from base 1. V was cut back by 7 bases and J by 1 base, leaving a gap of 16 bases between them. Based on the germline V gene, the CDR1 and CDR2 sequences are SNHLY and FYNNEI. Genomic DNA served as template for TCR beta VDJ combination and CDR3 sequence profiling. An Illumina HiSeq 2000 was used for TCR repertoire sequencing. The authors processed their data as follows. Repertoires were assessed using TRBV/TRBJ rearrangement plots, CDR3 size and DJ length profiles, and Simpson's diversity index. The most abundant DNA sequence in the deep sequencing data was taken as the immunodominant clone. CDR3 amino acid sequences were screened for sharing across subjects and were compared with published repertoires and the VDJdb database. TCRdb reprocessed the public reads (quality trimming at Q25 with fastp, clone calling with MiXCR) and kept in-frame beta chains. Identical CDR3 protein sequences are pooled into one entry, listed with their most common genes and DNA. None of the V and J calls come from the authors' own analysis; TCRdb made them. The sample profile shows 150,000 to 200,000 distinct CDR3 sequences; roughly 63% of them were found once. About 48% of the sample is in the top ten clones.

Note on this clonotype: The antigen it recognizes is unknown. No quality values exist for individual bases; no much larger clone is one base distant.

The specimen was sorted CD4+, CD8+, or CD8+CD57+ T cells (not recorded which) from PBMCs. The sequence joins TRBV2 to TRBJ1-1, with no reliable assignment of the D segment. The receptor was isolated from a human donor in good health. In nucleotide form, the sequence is TGTGCCAGCACCGTGAGGGAGGCTTCGAACACTGAAGCTTTCTTT. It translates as CASTVREASNTEAFF.